One and the same sample provided the 7 T cell receptor beta chains below, sequenced in a study of T cells in Graves' hyperthyroidism and ophthalmopathy. Amplification yielded TCR beta CDR3 regions, with RNA transcripts as the source. The study used the HTBI primer set for a first-round RT-PCR of the TCR CDR3. TCRdb used MiXCR to reprocess the multiplex PCR reads, holding one entry per CDR3 protein. The data contain more than 550,000 distinct CDR3 sequences, under 20% of them singletons. Sequencing was carried out using blood. The receptor source for this set is a woman aged 50 to 60 with Graves' hyperthyroidism that later progressed to Graves' ophthalmopathy.

This clonotype was seen ten or more times. V and J are TRBV20-1 and TRBJ2-7; D perhaps matches TRBD1 (6 bases). Germline assignment: CDR1 DFQATT and CDR2 SNEGSKA (reference sequence). The CDR3 has 15 amino acids. Trimming took 4 bases from V and 1 from J, leaving 17 bases between them. The DNA for the CDR3 is TGCAGTGCTAATGCCGTTAACAGGGAGTCCTACGAGCAGTACTTC. It encodes CSANAVNRESYEQYF.

The chain combines TRBV20-1 with TRBJ1-2; TRBD1 matches at 11 bases. Losses at the gene ends were 4 bases for V and 5 bases for J; bases not matched to a gene: 9. This CDR3 has 15 residues. From germline, CDR1 is DFQATT and CDR2 SNEGSKA (reference sequence). Here the CDR3 reads CSATTPGQGVYGYTF. As DNA, the CDR3 is TGCAGTGCTACTACACCGGGACAGGGGGTTTATGGCTACACCTTC.

This clonotype was detected only a few times. The genes are TRBV10-3 and TRBJ1-2; D is unclear. CDR1 ENHRY and CDR2 SYGVKD come from the germline V gene. The CDR3 has 14 amino acids. V gave up 3 bases and J gave up 3 bases, with 11 bases separating them. This chain's CDR3 is CAISDYTDDYGYTF. CDR3 bases: TGTGCCATCAGTGATTATACTGACGACTATGGCTACACCTTC.

This clonotype was observed a few times. This sequence joins TRBV28 and TRBJ2-5, with D perhaps matching TRBD1 or TRBD2 (6 bases each). Germline V lookup: CDR1 MDHEN, CDR2 SYDVKM. Trimming took off 6 bases at V and 4 bases at J, with 18 bases between the two ends. CDR3 length: 15 residues. CDR3 amino acids: CASSLGGMNGETQYF. The CDR3, as DNA: TGTGCCAGCAGCCTAGGGGGGATGAACGGAGAGACCCAGTACTTC.

There are many counts of this clonotype. The chain is built from TRBV2 and TRBJ2-3; TRBD1 or TRBD2 may be the D gene (5 bases each). V lost 11 bases to trimming and J lost 1 base, with 7 bases between them. CDR3 size: 11 residues. Germline values: CDR1 SNHLY, CDR2 FYNNEI. DNA of the CDR3: TGTGCCGGGGGAGGCACAGATACGCAGTATTTT. Its protein is CAGGGTDTQYF.

This clonotype was picked up many times. This chain connects TRBV3-1 to TRBJ1-3; D possibly corresponds to TRBD1 (5 bases). The germline V gene has CDR1 LGHDT and CDR2 YNNKEL (reference sequence). The length of the CDR3 is 17 residues. The V end was cut by 5 bases, the J end by 0 bases, with 17 bases between. The DNA of the CDR3 is TGTGCCAGCAGCTCCACGCCCACAGGAAGCTCTGGAAACACCATATATTTT. Its translation: CASSSTPTGSSGNTIYF. The full variable domain, completed using reference TRBV3-1 and TRBJ1-3, is DTAVSQTPKYLVTQMGNDKSIKCEQNLGHDTMYWYKQDSKKFLKIMFSYNNKELIINETVPNRFSPKSPDKAHLNLHINSLELGDSAVYFCASSSTPTGSSGNTIYFGEGSWLTVV.

In its sample, this clonotype was seen many times. This chain connects TRBV7-8 to TRBJ1-1; the D is unclear. The length of the CDR3 is 15 residues. V lost 1 base, J lost 3 bases, and 12 bases lay in between. Germline V CDR1 and CDR2: SGHVS, FQNEAQ. The CDR3 spells CASSLGYPGDTEAFF. The CDR3 DNA follows: TGTGCCAGCAGCTTAGGGTATCCAGGAGACACTGAAGCTTTCTTT.